This T cell receptor (beta chain) is drawn from a study of blood T cell repertoires in COVID-19. Study information: Sites in the United States, Italy and Spain provided acute and convalescent COVID-19 samples. Sources were T cells, B-cell-depleted T cells, or PBMCs; the material itself was cDNA or gDNA.

Original processing methods: How many nucleated cells were present was estimated from reference gene primer amplification. This table comes from immunoSEQ multiplex PCR, and its TCRdb copy is limited to in-frame clones, with some not included. V and J calls and clone size come straight from that table; D and trimming were deduced from the DNA. This sample has about 200,000 clones, with 70% to 90% found just once. In germline, CDR1 is SGHDT, CDR2 YYEEEE. The junction had 8 bases not matched to a gene; V was cut back by 3 bases and J by 4 bases. The CDR3 spans 15 residues. This clone was picked up one time.

The material sequenced was peripheral blood. V and J are TRBV5-6 and TRBJ2-5; 8 bases line up with TRBD2. This receptor was taken from a man in his 60s with acute or convalescent COVID-19. The CDR3 region has the DNA TGTGCCAGCAGCTCGGGAGGGACTCTACGAGAGACCCAGTACTTC. Translation gives CASSSGGTLRETQYF. Full variable domain (rest looked up from reference TRBV5-6 and TRBJ2-5): DAGVTQSPTHLIKTRGQQVTLRCSPKSGHDTVSWYQQALGQGPQFIFQYYEEEERQRGNFPDRFSGHQFPNYSSELNVNALLLGDSALYLCASSSGGTLRETQYFGPGTRLLVL.